This TCR beta chain was sequenced in a study of monozygotic twins with inflammatory bowel disease. Germline V gene sequence: CDR1 SGHTA, CDR2 FQGNSA. The CDR3 length is 17 residues. UMIs containing a 6-nucleotide sample barcode were added via template switching. One entry per CDR3 protein, without DNA, is what TCRdb gives after re-calling the 5' RACE reads. Its table records some 450,000 distinct CDR3 sequences. The chain recombines TRBV7-2 with TRBJ2-1; with no DNA, the TCRdb D assignment of TRBD2 cannot be verified. What was sequenced was blood. The receptor's source is a human donor with ulcerative colitis or Crohn's disease, or a healthy co-twin of an affected twin (not recorded which). The CDR3 sequence is CASSLTSGRGSYNEQFF.